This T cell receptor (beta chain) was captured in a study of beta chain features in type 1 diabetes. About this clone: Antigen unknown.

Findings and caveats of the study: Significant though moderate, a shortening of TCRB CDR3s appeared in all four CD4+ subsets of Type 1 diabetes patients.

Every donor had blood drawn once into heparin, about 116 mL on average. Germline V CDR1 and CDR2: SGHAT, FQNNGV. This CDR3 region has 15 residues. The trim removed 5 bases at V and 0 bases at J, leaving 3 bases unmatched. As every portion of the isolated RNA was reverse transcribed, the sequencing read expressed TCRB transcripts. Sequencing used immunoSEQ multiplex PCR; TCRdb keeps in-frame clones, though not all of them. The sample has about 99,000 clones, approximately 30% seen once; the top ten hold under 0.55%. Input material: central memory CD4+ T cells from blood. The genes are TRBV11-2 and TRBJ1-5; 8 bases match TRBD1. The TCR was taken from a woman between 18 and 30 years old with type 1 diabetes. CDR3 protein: CASSRGQGSNQPQHF. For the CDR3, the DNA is TGTGCCAGCAGCCGAGGACAGGGTAGCAATCAGCCCCAGCATTTT.